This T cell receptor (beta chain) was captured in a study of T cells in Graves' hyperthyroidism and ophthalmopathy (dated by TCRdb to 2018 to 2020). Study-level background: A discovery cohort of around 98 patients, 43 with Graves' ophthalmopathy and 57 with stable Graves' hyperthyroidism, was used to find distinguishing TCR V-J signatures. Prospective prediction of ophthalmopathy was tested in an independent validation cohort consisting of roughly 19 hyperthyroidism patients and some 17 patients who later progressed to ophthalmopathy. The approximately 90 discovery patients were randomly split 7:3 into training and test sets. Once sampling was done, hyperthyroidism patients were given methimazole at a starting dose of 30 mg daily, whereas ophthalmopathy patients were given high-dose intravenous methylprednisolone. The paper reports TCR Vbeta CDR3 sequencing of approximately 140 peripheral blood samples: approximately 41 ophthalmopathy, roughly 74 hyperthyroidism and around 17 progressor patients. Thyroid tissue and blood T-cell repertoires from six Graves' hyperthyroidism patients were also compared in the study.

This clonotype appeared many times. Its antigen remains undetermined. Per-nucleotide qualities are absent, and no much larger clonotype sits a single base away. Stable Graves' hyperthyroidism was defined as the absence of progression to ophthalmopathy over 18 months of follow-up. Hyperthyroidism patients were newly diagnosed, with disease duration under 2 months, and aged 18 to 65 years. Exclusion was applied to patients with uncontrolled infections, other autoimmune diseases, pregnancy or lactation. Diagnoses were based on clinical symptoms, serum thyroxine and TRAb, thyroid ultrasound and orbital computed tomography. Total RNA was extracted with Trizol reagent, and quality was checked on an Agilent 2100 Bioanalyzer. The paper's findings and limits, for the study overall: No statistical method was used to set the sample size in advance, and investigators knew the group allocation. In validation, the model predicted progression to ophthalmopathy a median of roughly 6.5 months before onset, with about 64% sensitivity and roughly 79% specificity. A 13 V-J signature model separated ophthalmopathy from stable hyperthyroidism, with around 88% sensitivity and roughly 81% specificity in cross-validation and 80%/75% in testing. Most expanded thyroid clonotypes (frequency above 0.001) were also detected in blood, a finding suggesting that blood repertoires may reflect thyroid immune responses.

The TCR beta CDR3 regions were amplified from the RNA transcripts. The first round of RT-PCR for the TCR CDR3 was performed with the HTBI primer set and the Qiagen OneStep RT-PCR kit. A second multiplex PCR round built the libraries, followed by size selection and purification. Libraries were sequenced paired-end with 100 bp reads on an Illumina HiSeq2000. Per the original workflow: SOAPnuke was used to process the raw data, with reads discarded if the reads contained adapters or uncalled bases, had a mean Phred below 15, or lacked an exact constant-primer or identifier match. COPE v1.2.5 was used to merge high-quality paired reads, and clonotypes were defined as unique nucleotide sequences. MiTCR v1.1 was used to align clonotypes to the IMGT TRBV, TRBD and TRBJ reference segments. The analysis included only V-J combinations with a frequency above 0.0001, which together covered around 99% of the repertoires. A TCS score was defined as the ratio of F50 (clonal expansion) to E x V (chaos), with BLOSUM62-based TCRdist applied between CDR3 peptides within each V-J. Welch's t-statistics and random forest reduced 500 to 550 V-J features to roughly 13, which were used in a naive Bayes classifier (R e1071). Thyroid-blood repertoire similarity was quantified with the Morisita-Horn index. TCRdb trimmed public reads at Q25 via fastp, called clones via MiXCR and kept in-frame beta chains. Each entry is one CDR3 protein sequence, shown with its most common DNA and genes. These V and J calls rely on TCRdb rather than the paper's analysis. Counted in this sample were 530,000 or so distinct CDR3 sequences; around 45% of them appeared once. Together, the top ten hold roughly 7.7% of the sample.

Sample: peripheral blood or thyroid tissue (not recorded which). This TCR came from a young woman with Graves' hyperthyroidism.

The CDR3 in this case is CASSVGRAGVETQYF. The DNA sequence reads TGTGCCAGCAGCGTAGGGAGGGCCGGGGTGGAGACCCAGTACTTC. The chain joins TRBV9 to TRBJ2-5; TRBD2 might be the D gene, on 6 matching bases. The junction shows trimming of 0 bases on V and 5 bases on J, plus 14 bases between the germline ends. The CDR3 sequence holds 15 residues, the cysteine and phenylalanine included. Only CDR3 DNA is held: 45 bases, read in frame from base 1. CDR1 and CDR2 are read off the germline V gene as SGDLS and YYNGEE.